A single sample gave rise to the 23 T cell receptor beta chains below, sequenced in a study of T-cell memory formation after mild COVID-19. MiXCR was run by TCRdb on the 5' RACE reads, yielding one entry per CDR3 protein. Of tens of thousands of distinct CDR3 sequences listed, roughly 13% are singletons. The sample was PBMCs or a T cell subset sorted from them (not recorded which). The source of these receptors is a man between 18 and 35 years old who had mild COVID-19 (a few samples of this study predate the infection). Cell type and time point are not known.

This clonotype came up a few times. This chain connects TRBV20-1 to TRBJ1-1; D is uncertain. Trimming shortened V by 5 bases and J by 10 bases, and 20 bases separated the two germline ends. CDR1 and CDR2 (germline): DFQATT, SNEGSKA (reference sequence). This CDR3 has 13 amino acids. The CDR3 loop is CSAGLGVLKGAFF. CDR3 in DNA: TGCAGTGCTGGGTTGGGTGTGCTGAAGGGAGCTTTCTTT.

This clonotype was seen a handful of times. The rearrangement uses TRBV7-2 and TRBJ2-1; no definite D call. The germline CDR1 and CDR2 sequences are SGHTA and FQGNSA. The V end lost 2 bases, the J end lost 0 bases, and 11 bases lay between the germline ends. CDR3 length equals 16 residues. The CDR3 coding sequence is TGTGCCAGCAGCTTACGGCCCCTAGACTCCTACAATGAGCAGTTCTTC. Its protein is CASSLRPLDSYNEQFF.

This clonotype has a single count. This chain joins TRBV14 and TRBJ1-1, with TRBD1 as a possible D gene (5 bases). The CDR3 consists of 17 residues. V shed 0 bases and J shed 1 base, with 15 bases lying between them. Germline CDR1 reads SGHDN; CDR2 reads FVKESK. The CDR3 nucleotides read TGTGCCAGCAGCCAAGATCCAGGGTGGATGTGGAACACTGAAGCTTTCTTT. This codes for CASSQDPGWMWNTEAFF.

The table lists this clonotype with a few counts. The chain recombines TRBV10-2 with TRBJ2-7; D uncertain. V was trimmed by 4 bases and J by 1 base, leaving 8 bases between them. The germline gives CDR1 WSHSY, CDR2 SAAADI. CDR3 length: 13 residues. The CDR3 DNA follows: TGCGCCAGCAGTGGCCAGGTATCCTACGAGCAGTACTTC. Its protein is CASSGQVSYEQYF.

This clonotype showed up just a few times. The V call is TRBV5-6, the J call TRBJ1-1; TRBD1 might be the D (5 bases). This CDR3 spans 14 amino acids. CDR1 and CDR2 from the germline V gene are SGHDT and YYEEEE. V was trimmed by 5 bases and J by 1 base, leaving 12 bases between them. The CDR3 DNA reads TGTGCCAGCAGAACGACCGGGACGAACACTGAAGCTTTCTTT. Translated: CASRTTGTNTEAFF.

CDR3 in DNA: TGCGCCAGCAGCCAAGAGAGGGTTAATGAGCAGTTCTTC. It encodes CASSQERVNEQFF. This chain links TRBV4-3 with TRBJ2-1, with D possibly being TRBD2 (5 bases). CDR3 length: 13 residues. The V gene's germline CDR1 is LGHNA and CDR2 YSLEER. Trimming stripped 0 bases from V and 7 bases from J, with 7 bases between.

This chain uses TRBV6-2 or TRBV6-3 with TRBJ1-5; D call uncertain. Per the germline V gene, CDR1 is MNHEY and CDR2 is SVGEGT. Trimming removed 6 bases from V and 1 base from J, with 16 bases in between. This CDR3 has 16 amino acids. CDR3 coding DNA: TGTGCCAGCAGACCCCGATTGGACTACAGCAATCAGCCCCAGCATTTT. Translation gives CASRPRLDYSNQPQHF.

In this sample, this clonotype turned up many times. The chain uses TRBV12-3 or TRBV12-4 and TRBJ2-6; tentatively, D is TRBD1 (6 bases). This CDR3 has 15 amino acids. Between the trimmed V and J ends, which lost 6 bases and 4 bases, there was a span of 13 bases. The CDR3 nucleotides read TGTGCCAGCAGCAAAACAGGGTTAGGGGCCAACGTCCTGACTTTC. The encoded protein is CASSKTGLGANVLTF.

This clonotype was detected a few times. The J gene is TRBJ2-1, the V gene TRBV6-5; either TRBD1 or TRBD2 may supply D (5 bases each). The CDR3 extends over 13 amino acids. The ends were cut back, 0 bases at V and 6 bases at J, with 6 bases in the middle. CDR1 is MNHEY, CDR2 SVGAGI, per germline. The CDR3 reads CASSYSGANEQFF. As DNA, the CDR3 is TGTGCCAGCAGTTACTCCGGGGCCAATGAGCAGTTCTTC.

Only a few counts were recorded for this clonotype. The chain combines TRBV28 with TRBJ2-2; 11 bases fit TRBD1. CDR1 is MDHEN, CDR2 SYDVKM, per germline. CDR3 size: 16 residues. V gave up 5 bases and J gave up 7 bases; unmatched junction bases: 9. CDR3 sequence (DNA): TGTGCCAGCAGTCCAGCCGGACAGGGGGCGGGCGGGGAGCTGTTTTTT. Encoded protein: CASSPAGQGAGGELFF.

The chain has TRBV19 and TRBJ1-1; no reliable D call. The CDR3 loop spans 12 amino acids. CDR1 LNHDA and CDR2 SQIVND come from the germline V gene (reference sequence). V was pared by 3 bases and J by 0 bases, with 2 bases between. CDR3 loop: CASSILNTEAFF. As DNA, the CDR3 is TGTGCCAGTAGTATCTTGAACACTGAAGCTTTCTTT.

This clonotype was recorded a few times. The chain combines TRBV29-1 with TRBJ2-7, with D uncertain. The CDR3 has 11 amino acids. Trimming removed 7 bases from V and 6 bases from J, with 13 bases in between. Germline V gives CDR1 SQVTM, CDR2 ANQGSEA. CDR3 bases: TGCAGCGGGGGAAACGGCGGCGAGCAGTACGTC. This encodes CSGGNGGEQYV.

This chain links TRBV5-1 with TRBJ2-3; 9 nucleotides agree with TRBD2. V lost 4 bases to trimming and J lost 8 bases; unmatched junction nucleotides: 14. Germline-derived CDR1 and CDR2 are SGHRS and YFSETQ. The CDR3 consists of 16 residues. The CDR3 region has the DNA TGCGCCAGCAGCCCAGTAGCGGGGGCCCACCGAGCTACGCAGTATTTT. Protein sequence: CASSPVAGAHRATQYF.

This clonotype was detected only a few times. The rearrangement uses TRBV6-6 and TRBJ2-1, with D hard to call. The germline gives CDR1 MNHNY, CDR2 SVGAGI (reference sequence). The CDR3 extends over 12 amino acids. Trimming removed 1 base at V and 4 bases at J, with 2 bases between. The CDR3 nucleotides are TGTGCCAGCAGTTACTTGTACAATGAGCAGTTCTTC. Protein sequence: CASSYLYNEQFF.

This clonotype has a handful of counts. The genes are TRBV27 and TRBJ1-1; the D is unclear. Germline CDR1 and CDR2: MNHEY and SMNVEV (reference sequence). The CDR3 is 13 residues long. Trimming took off 3 bases at V and 5 bases at J, with 10 bases between the two ends. The CDR3 nucleotides are TGTGCCAGCAGTTTCTCCAGATTGACTGAAGCTTTCTTT. Encoded protein: CASSFSRLTEAFF.

CDR3 sequence reads: CASSSPDGLAGGPNTQYF. Written as DNA, the CDR3 is TGTGCCAGCAGCTCCCCTGACGGGCTAGCGGGGGGGCCGAATACGCAGTATTTT. This sequence joins TRBV7-3 and TRBJ2-3, with 12 bases matching TRBD2. CDR3 length equals 18 residues. V shed 4 bases, J shed 7 bases, and the junction held 15 bases outside the gene matches. Germline V gene sequence: CDR1 SGHTA, CDR2 FQGTGA.

This clonotype was counted ten times or more. The CDR3 coding sequence is TGTGCCAGCAGCCACGGGGTAAATGAGCAGTTCTTC. Protein product: CASSHGVNEQFF. The chain couples TRBV6-5 to TRBJ2-1; TRBD2 might be the D (5 bases). From germline, CDR1 is MNHEY and CDR2 SVGAGI. There are 12 residues in the CDR3. The V end was cut by 6 bases, the J end by 7 bases, with 10 bases between.

The chain is built from TRBV7-9 and TRBJ2-3; D is uncertain. Trimming took 5 bases from V and 0 from J, leaving 9 bases between them. The CDR3 is 14 amino acids. Per germline, CDR1 SEHNR and CDR2 FQNEAQ (reference sequence). CDR3 in DNA: TGTGCCAGCAGCCCGGGCCTGAGCACAGATACGCAGTATTTT. The encoded protein is CASSPGLSTDTQYF.

The chain uses TRBV11-2 and TRBJ2-1; weak D call: TRBD2 (5 bases). Trimming shortened V by 3 bases and J by 10 bases, and 28 bases separated the two germline ends. The CDR3 covers 18 residues. Germline values: CDR1 SGHAT, CDR2 FQNNGV. Here the CDR3 reads CASSFGNVLQIADLEQFF. The CDR3, as DNA: TGTGCCAGCAGCTTCGGGAACGTTCTTCAAATAGCCGACCTCGAGCAGTTCTTC. The full variable domain, its missing parts supplied by reference TRBV11-2 and TRBJ2-1, is EAGVAQSPRYKIIEKRQSVAFWCNPISGHATLYWYQQILGQGPKLLIQFQNNGVVDDSQLPKDRFSAERLKGVDSTLKIQPAKLEDSAVYLCASSFGNVLQIADLEQFFGPGTRLTVL.

The chain links TRBV5-1 to TRBJ2-3; tentative D call: TRBD1 (7 bases). The CDR3 is 16 amino acids. The V end was cut by 5 bases, the J end by 2 bases, with 18 bases between. Germline lookup yields CDR1 SGHRS and CDR2 YFSETQ. The CDR3 loop reads CASRSGQGGDTDTQYF. CDR3 nucleotide sequence: TGCGCCAGCAGGTCAGGCCAGGGGGGCGACACAGATACGCAGTATTTT.

With respect to this clonotype: One end of the junction fails to match germline, which may point to a read error. The chain employs TRBV3-1 and TRBJ1-2; the D gene is possibly TRBD1 (6 bases). From germline, CDR1 is LGHDT and CDR2 YNNKEL (reference sequence). CDR3 length equals 15 residues. The CDR3 here is CASSQPYPGEDGYTF. The CDR3 DNA follows: TGTGCCAGCAGCCAACCCTACCCAGGGGAGGATGGATACACCTTC.

V gene TRBV4-3 combines with J gene TRBJ2-7, with 7 bases that match TRBD2. This CDR3 has 14 residues. Trimming removed 1 base from V and 12 bases from J; junction bases left unmatched: 12. Germline-derived CDR1 and CDR2 are LGHNA and YSLEER. The CDR3 region is CASSQGLGDYVPYF. Written as DNA, the CDR3 is TGCGCCAGCAGCCAAGGTCTGGGGGACTACGTCCCGTACTTC.

The sample holds a few counts of this clonotype. V gene TRBV4-1 combines with J gene TRBJ1-6; D not resolved. Germline values: CDR1 MGHRA, CDR2 YSYEKL. V was cut by 3 bases and J by 0 bases, with 12 bases left in between. The CDR3 loop spans 17 amino acids. CDR3 sequence: CASSHVLRSSYNSPLHF. The CDR3, as DNA: TGCGCCAGCAGCCATGTGCTAAGGAGCTCCTATAATTCACCCCTCCACTTT.